Given below is one TCR beta chain in context. The data stem from a study of blood T cell repertoires in COVID-19. Turning to the study itself: The cDNA or gDNA used as material had been derived from T cells, B-cell-depleted T cells, or PBMCs.

The table came from immunoSEQ multiplex PCR; TCRdb's copy has only in-frame clones and leaves some out. The sample records 100,000 or so clones, 82% being singletons. The trim removed 7 bases at V and 4 bases at J, leaving 9 bases unmatched. Germline CDR1 is SNHLY and CDR2 is FYNNEI. The CDR3 spans 16 residues. The material sequenced was peripheral blood. The chain links TRBV2 to TRBJ2-2; 10 nucleotides agree with TRBD2. The receptor was isolated from a woman aged 80 or over with acute or convalescent COVID-19. As DNA, the CDR3 is TGTGCCAGCACCGAGGGGCTAGCGGGAGTCACCGGGGAGCTGTTTTTT. Its protein product is CASTEGLAGVTGELFF. Variable domain in full (rest from reference TRBV2 and TRBJ2-2): EPEVTQTPSHQVTQMGQEVILRCVPISNHLYFYWYRQILGQKVEFLVSFYNNEISEKSEIFDDQFSVERPDGSNFTLKIRSTKLEDSAMYFCASTEGLAGVTGELFFGEGSRLTVL.